The next 7 T cell receptor beta chains were all read from a single sample in a study of cytomegalovirus exposure and HLA in healthy donors. The repertoire was sequenced with immunoSEQ multiplex PCR; TCRdb's copy has only in-frame clones and lacks some. The sample lists about 100,000 clones, under 97% occurring once. The sequenced sample consisted of PBMCs. The receptors stem from a woman younger than 30 in good health and CMV-seronegative.

The V gene is TRBV6-6, the J gene TRBJ1-3, with 9 bases matching TRBD1. This CDR3 is built from 16 residues. Germline CDR1 reads MNHNY; CDR2 reads SVGAGI (reference sequence). J lost 4 bases, V lost 2 bases, and 6 bases had no gene match. The DNA for the CDR3 is TGTGCCAGCAGTTACCTACAGGGGGCAAGCGGAAACACCATATATTTT. Its translation is CASSYLQGASGNTIYF.

The rearrangement links TRBV7-8 to TRBJ2-2; a possible D gene is TRBD2 (6 bases). There are 12 residues in the CDR3. CDR1 is SGHVS, CDR2 FQNEAQ, per germline. The ends were cut back, 6 bases at V and 4 bases at J, with 6 bases in the middle. CDR3 in amino acids: CASRGGTGELFF. In DNA form, the CDR3 reads TGTGCCAGCAGGGGGGGCACCGGGGAGCTGTTTTTT.

The V call is TRBV9, the J call TRBJ1-6, with D uncertain. This CDR3 spans 16 amino acids. Germline CDR1 SGDLS, CDR2 YYNGEE. V was pared by 0 bases and J by 5 bases, with 12 bases between. The DNA for the CDR3 is TGTGCCAGCAGCGTAGAACAAGGAGCCCATAATTCACCCCTCCACTTT. Protein product: CASSVEQGAHNSPLHF.

This clone occurred once. V is TRBV19 and J is TRBJ2-7; TRBD1 matches 7 bases. J gave up 4 bases and V 1 base, and 4 bases lay outside the gene matches. The CDR3 has 14 amino acids. Germline V gene sequence: CDR1 LNHDA, CDR2 SQIVND (reference sequence). The chain's CDR3 is CASSIGQGEYEQYF. The DNA for the CDR3 is TGTGCCAGTAGTATAGGGCAGGGGGAATACGAGCAGTACTTC.

This rearrangement joins TRBV19 to TRBJ1-1; TRBD1 matches at 7 bases. Germline V gene lookup returns CDR1 LNHDA and CDR2 SQIVND (reference sequence). The CDR3 consists of 15 residues. Losses at the gene ends were 5 bases for V and 5 bases for J; bases not matched to a gene: 11. The DNA for the CDR3 is TGTGCCAGTAGTCCCTCGACAGGGATTGGGACTGAAGCTTTCTTT. This gives the protein CASSPSTGIGTEAFF.

CDR3 DNA sequence: TGCAGCGTGGGGGCCCCGGGCCTAAACTATGGCTACACCTTC. It encodes CSVGAPGLNYGYTF. The J gene is TRBJ1-2, the V gene TRBV29-1; TRBD1 might be the D (6 bases). The CDR3 runs 14 residues. V dropped 6 bases and J dropped 2 bases, with 16 bases sitting between them. From germline, CDR1 is SQVTM and CDR2 ANQGSEA.

The chain uses TRBV5-1 and TRBJ1-1, with TRBD1 identical over 8 bases. CDR1 SGHRS and CDR2 YFSETQ come from the germline V gene. The CDR3 is 14 residues long. Trimming took 4 bases from V and 5 from J; bases not matched to a gene: 7. In nucleotides, the CDR3 is TGCGCCAGCAGCCCCGGACAGGGATATACTGAAGCTTTCTTT. The encoded protein is CASSPGQGYTEAFF.